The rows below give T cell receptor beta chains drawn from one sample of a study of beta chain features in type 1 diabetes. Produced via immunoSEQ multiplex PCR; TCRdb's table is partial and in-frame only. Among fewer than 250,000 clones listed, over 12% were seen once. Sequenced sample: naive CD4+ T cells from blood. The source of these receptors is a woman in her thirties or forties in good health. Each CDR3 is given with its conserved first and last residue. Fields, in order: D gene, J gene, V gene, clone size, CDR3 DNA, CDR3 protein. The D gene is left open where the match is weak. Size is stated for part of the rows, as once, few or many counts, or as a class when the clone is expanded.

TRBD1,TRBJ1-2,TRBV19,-,TGTGCCAGTATGCCGGGACAGGCCGATGGCTACACCTTC,CASMPGQADGYTF
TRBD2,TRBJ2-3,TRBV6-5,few,TGTGCCAGCAGTTACTCGAGGGGACTAGGCACAGATACGCAGTATTTT,CASSYSRGLGTDTQYF
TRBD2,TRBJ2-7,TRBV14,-,TGTGCCAGCAGCCAAGTTAACTTTCGGGACTACCGAAACTACGAGCAGTACTTC,CASSQVNFRDYRNYEQYF
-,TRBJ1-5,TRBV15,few,TGTGCCACCAGCAGAGATAATTTGGAGGGTAGAAGCCAGCCCCAGCATTTT,CATSRDNLEGRSQPQHF
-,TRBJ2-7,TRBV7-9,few,TGTGCTGGAGCCCGCTCATTTAACTACGAGCAGTACTTC,CAGARSFNYEQYF
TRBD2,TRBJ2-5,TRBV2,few,TGTGCCAGCAGGGAAGGGCGGGGGGAGACCCAGTACTTC,CASREGRGETQYF
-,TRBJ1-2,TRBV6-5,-,TGTGCCAGCAGCGATGGACAGTCTGAGTATGGCTACACCTTC,CASSDGQSEYGYTF
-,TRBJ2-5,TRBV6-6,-,TGTGCCAGCAGTTACCCTTCGGGCCTGGGGGCAGAGACCCAGTACTTC,CASSYPSGLGAETQYF
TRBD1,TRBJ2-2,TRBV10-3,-,TGTGCCATCAGTGAGTGGGGACAGGTGAACACCGGGGAGCTGTTTTTT,CAISEWGQVNTGELFF
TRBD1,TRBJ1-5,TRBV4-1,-,TGCGCCAGCAGCCACGGGACAGCTGCCGCTCAGCCCCAGCATTTT,CASSHGTAAAQPQHF
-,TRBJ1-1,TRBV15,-,TGTGCCACCAGCAGAGATTCAGGGTACGACCACACCAACACTGAAGCTTTCTTT,CATSRDSGYDHTNTEAFF
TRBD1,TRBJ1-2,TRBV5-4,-,TGTGCCAGCAGCTTAGCAGGGGGCAGCTATGGCTACACCTTC,CASSLAGGSYGYTF
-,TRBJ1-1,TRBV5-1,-,TGCGCCAGCAGCTTGGGCCAGGGTTTCAGGGCGACTGAAGCTTTCTTT,CASSLGQGFRATEAFF
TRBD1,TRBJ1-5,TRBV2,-,TGTGCCAGCAGCTCGGGACAGGGAGGTTATAGCAATCAGCCCCAGCATTTT,CASSSGQGGYSNQPQHF
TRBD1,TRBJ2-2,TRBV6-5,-,TGTGCCACCCGACAGGGGTTTTTCACCGGGGAGCTGTTTTTT,CATRQGFFTGELFF
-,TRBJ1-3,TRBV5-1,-,TGCGCCAGCAGCTTAGGTCAGGGGAACACCATATATTTT,CASSLGQGNTIYF